This T cell receptor (beta chain) is from a study of blood T cell repertoires in COVID-19. A Seattle source enrolled patients during active infection and followed them longitudinally. Germline V lookup: CDR1 SEHNR, CDR2 FQNEAQ (reference sequence). The V gene lost 1 base and the J gene lost 12 bases, with 9 bases spanning the gap. This CDR3 spans 11 amino acids. Repertoires were generated with immunoSEQ multiplex PCR, while TCRdb's copy carries only in-frame clones and drops some. This table has roughly 140,000 clones, 80% to 90% appearing once. The rearrangement uses TRBV7-9 and TRBJ2-5; D is possibly TRBD1 (5 bases). Sequencing was performed on peripheral blood. This clonotype originated in a woman aged 55-70 years with COVID-19, enrolled during active disease. The CDR3 region has the DNA TGTGCCAGCAGCTTAGGACAGACGGAGTACTTC. Its protein is CASSLGQTEYF.